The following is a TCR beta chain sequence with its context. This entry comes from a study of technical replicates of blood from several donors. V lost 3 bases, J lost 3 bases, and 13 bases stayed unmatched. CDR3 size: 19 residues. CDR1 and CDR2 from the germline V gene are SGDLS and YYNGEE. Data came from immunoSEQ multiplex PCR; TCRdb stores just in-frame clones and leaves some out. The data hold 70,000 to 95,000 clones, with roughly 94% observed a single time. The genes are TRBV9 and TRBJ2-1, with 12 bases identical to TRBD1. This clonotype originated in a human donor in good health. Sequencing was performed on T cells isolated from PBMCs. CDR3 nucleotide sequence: TGTGCCAGCAGCGCCAAGTCCGGGACAGGGGGCACCATCTACAATGAGCAGTTCTTC. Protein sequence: CASSAKSGTGGTIYNEQFF.